The T cell receptor (beta chain) under discussion was sequenced for a study of identical twins. Study findings and constraints: In zero-insertion analyses, partial confounding could arise from invariant MAIT and iNKT cells.

This clonotype has just a few counts. Its target is unknown. One entry per CDR3 protein results from TCRdb running MiXCR on the 5' RACE reads. The sample includes about 520,000 distinct CDR3 sequences, around 20% seen only once; the top ten take about 0.93%. CDR3 length: 14 residues. The ends were cut back, 6 bases at V and 5 bases at J, with 16 bases in the middle. The data also belong to a second study, concerning T cells expressing NK-cell markers. From that paper: It was sorted CD3+CD56-NKG2C+, CD3+CD56+NKG2C- and CD3+CD56+NKG2C+ T cells that provided the TCR beta repertoires. The share of CD8+ T cells held by dominant NKG2C+ clonotypes was roughly 1.0-8% in about six donors. In a handful of donors, these clonotypes also led the CD3+CD56-NKG2C+ fraction.

The V call is TRBV12-3 or TRBV12-4, the J call TRBJ1-1, with D maybe TRBD1 (6 bases). This clonotype originated in a young woman in good health. Sequencing was performed on CD4+ T cells sorted from blood. The CDR3 loop reads CASSPRGGRTEAFF. CDR3 DNA: TGTGCCAGCAGCCCCAGAGGGGGGAGGACTGAAGCTTTCTTT.